This T cell receptor (beta chain) was found in a study of OX40 agonist ivuxolimab in advanced cancers. Study background: Partial responses occurred in three patients (one hepatocellular carcinoma, two cutaneous melanoma). Regarding the study as a whole: Several nonresponders also turned out to have low normalized T-cell clonal expansion. Partial responders dosed at 0.1-3.0 mg/kg displayed clonal expansion ranking among the lowest.

For this clone: Its antigen is still unknown.

Assay: immunoSEQ multiplex PCR; the TCRdb copy retains only in-frame clones and omits some. The sample includes some 25,000 clones, about two thirds of them seen just once. The sequences come from CD4+ or CD8+ T cells sorted from blood, collected in a trial of the OX40 agonist ivuxolimab. This sequence was found in an adult with an advanced solid tumor such as melanoma, head and neck, liver or kidney cancer.

CDR3 in amino acids: CASKLGGSGLTYEQYF. CDR3 DNA: TGTGCCAGCAAACTAGGGGGGTCAGGGTTGACCTACGAGCAGTACTTC. The V gene is TRBV7-2, the J gene TRBJ2-7; D tentatively fits TRBD1 or TRBD2 (6 bases each). V lost 7 bases, J lost 2 bases, and 21 bases lay in between. CDR1 is SGHTA, CDR2 FQGNSA, per germline. This CDR3 region has 16 residues.